The 2 T cell receptor beta chains presented below share a single source sample, sequenced in a study of post-analysis software for immune sequencing data. Each TCR beta cDNA library carried unique molecular identifiers. TCRdb used MiXCR to reprocess the PCR reads, holding one entry per CDR3 protein. The sample gives roughly 540,000 distinct CDR3 sequences, 34% of which show up once; around 5.9% is in the top ten. Broader study findings: Higher frequency in patients than in controls was seen for roughly 5 TRBV segments, with TRBV5-6, TRBV5-1 and TRBV20-1 among them.

No antigen has been identified for these receptors. The sequencing sample was made of blood. The source is a girl aged 2 to 17 with multiple sclerosis.

The V and J genes are TRBV29-1 and TRBJ2-7; D may correspond to TRBD1 or TRBD2 (5 bases each). Per the germline V gene, CDR1 is SQVTM and CDR2 is ANQGSEA. V lost 1 base and J 4 bases, leaving 14 bases between the germline ends. This CDR3 is 14 amino acids long. Written as DNA, the CDR3 is TGCAGCGTTGAAGTTGGGCAGGGCGGGTACGAGCAGTACTTC. This encodes CSVEVGQGGYEQYF.

V and J are TRBV28 and TRBJ2-1; TRBD2 matches 10 bases. CDR3 size: 15 residues. After removal of 7 bases from V and 7 bases from J, the junction contained 10 bases not matched to a gene. Germline V gives CDR1 MDHEN, CDR2 SYDVKM. In nucleotides, the CDR3 is TGTGCCAGCAAATACCTAGCGGGGGCAGAAAATGAGCAGTTCTTC. Its protein is CASKYLAGAENEQFF.